Each of the 25 T cell receptor beta chains below was sequenced from the same sample in a study of sequential checkpoint blockade in melanoma. Specified treatment: randomized to nivolumab then ipilimumab (arm A) or the reverse (arm B). Data came from immunoSEQ multiplex PCR; TCRdb stores just in-frame clones and leaves some out. The data contain over 25,000 clones, 82% of them singletons. The source was CD8+ T cells sorted from blood (inferred from file names), collected from a patient given nivolumab and ipilimumab in sequence. The source of these receptors is a human donor with melanoma.

This chain connects TRBV4-1 to TRBJ2-7, with TRBD2 identical over 11 bases. Germline CDR1 is MGHRA and CDR2 is YSYEKL. This CDR3 is built from 16 residues. With V trimmed by 0 bases and J by 4 bases, 5 bases remained unmatched. The CDR3 is CASSQDRSSGRYEQYF. The CDR3 nucleotides read TGCGCCAGCAGCCAAGATAGATCTAGCGGGAGGTACGAGCAGTACTTC.

The V gene is TRBV19, the J gene TRBJ1-6, with TRBD1 matching 8 bases. CDR3 length: 15 amino acids. Per germline, CDR1 LNHDA and CDR2 SQIVND (reference sequence). After removal of 3 bases from V and 9 bases from J, the junction contained 7 bases not matched to a gene. CDR3 protein: CASSMGDRGTSPLHF. The CDR3 coding sequence is TGTGCCAGTAGTATGGGAGACAGGGGCACTTCACCCCTCCACTTT.

The V gene is TRBV27, the J gene TRBJ2-1; no reliable D call. Trimming cost V 5 bases and J 12 bases, with 14 bases left between them. This CDR3 spans 12 amino acids. Per germline, CDR1 MNHEY and CDR2 SMNVEV (reference sequence). The CDR3 nucleotides are TGTGCCAGCAGTCCCTTAGGTAGGAGGCAGTTCTTC. Its protein product is CASSPLGRRQFF.

This clone occurred once. The rearrangement uses TRBV6-1 and TRBJ2-1; 8 bases are shared with TRBD1. This CDR3 has 15 residues. The germline V gene encodes CDR1 MNHNS and CDR2 SASEGT. V gave up 6 bases and J gave up 3 bases; unmatched junction bases: 7. CDR3 residues: CASSKTGEIYNEQFF. The CDR3 nucleotides are TGTGCCAGCAGCAAGACAGGGGAGATCTACAATGAGCAGTTCTTC.

This clone was found a few times. The rearrangement links TRBV28 to TRBJ1-3, with TRBD1 matching 9 bases. This CDR3 is 14 amino acids long. Losses at the gene ends were 3 bases for V and 11 bases for J; bases not matched to a gene: 8. Germline V gene lookup returns CDR1 MDHEN and CDR2 SYDVKM. The CDR3 DNA is TGTGCCAGCAGTTTCGCCCGGACAGGGGACGCCATATATTTT. Protein: CASSFARTGDAIYF.

V and J are TRBV13 and TRBJ2-7; the match to TRBD2 covers 8 bases. CDR3 length equals 18 residues. J gave up 5 bases and V 5 bases, and 20 bases lay outside the gene matches. The germline gives CDR1 PRHDT, CDR2 FYEKMQ (reference sequence). CDR3 sequence (DNA): TGTGCCAGCAGCCACGGGAGATTACTAGCGGCGGCCGCAAACGAGCAGTACTTC. Its protein product is CASSHGRLLAAAANEQYF.

This clone was seen a handful of times. The chain joins TRBV7-9 to TRBJ1-1, with D unclear. V lost 4 bases and J 6 bases, leaving 12 bases between the germline ends. The CDR3 length is 13 residues. In germline, CDR1 is SEHNR, CDR2 FQNEAQ (reference sequence). The DNA of the CDR3 is TGTGCCAGCAGCTCCACTCTGGAGCCTGAAGCTTTCTTT. As protein: CASSSTLEPEAFF.

The chain has TRBV13 and TRBJ2-5, with TRBD1 as a possible D gene (5 bases). TRBJ2-7 matches the DNA end more closely, so the J call is doubtful. The CDR3 loop spans 13 amino acids. Germline V lookup: CDR1 PRHDT, CDR2 FYEKMQ (reference sequence). CDR3 region: CASSPNRRGEQYF. The CDR3 bases are TGTGCCAGCAGCCCAAACCGAAGGGGCGAGCAGTACTTC.

This sequence joins TRBV5-6 and TRBJ2-5; 7 bases map to TRBD2. Germline CDR1 and CDR2: SGHDT and YYEEEE. This CDR3 has 15 amino acids. V dropped 6 bases and J dropped 4; count of bases not matched to a gene: 12. CDR3 coding DNA: TGTGCCAGCATCACCATGGCGGGAGTAGGAGAGACCCAGTACTTC. As protein: CASITMAGVGETQYF.

The chain couples TRBV7-6 to TRBJ2-6; no definite D call. This CDR3 has 13 residues. Trimming took 4 bases from V and 4 from J, leaving 5 bases between them. Germline assignment: CDR1 SGHVS and CDR2 FNYEAQ. Written as DNA, the CDR3 is TGTGCCAGCAGCTCATCCGGGGCCAACGTCCTGACTTTC. The encoded protein is CASSSSGANVLTF. Full variable domain (rest looked up from reference TRBV7-6 and TRBJ2-6): GAGVSQSPRYKVTKRGQDVALRCDPISGHVSLYWYRQALGQGPEFLTYFNYEAQQDKSGLPNDRFSAERPEGSISTLTIQRTEQRDSAMYRCASSSSGANVLTFGAGSRLTVL.

The chain recombines TRBV6-5 with TRBJ1-1, with TRBD1 identical over 7 bases. The CDR3 is made up of 13 amino acids. V shed 0 bases and J 10 bases; nucleotides not matched to a gene: 5. Germline loops: CDR1 MNHEY, CDR2 SVGAGI. This CDR3 reads CASSYSEGATAFF. CDR3 sequence (DNA): TGTGCCAGCAGTTACTCAGAGGGGGCAACAGCTTTCTTT.

The J gene is TRBJ2-5, the V gene TRBV7-9; D might be TRBD1 (5 bases). Trimming took off 2 bases at V and 1 base at J, with 14 bases between the two ends. This CDR3 has 16 amino acids. Germline values: CDR1 SEHNR, CDR2 FQNEAQ (reference sequence). The DNA for the CDR3 is TGTGCCAGCAGCTTACCGGGCAGGGCATTCCAAGAGACCCAGTACTTC. This gives the protein CASSLPGRAFQETQYF.

This sequence joins TRBV4-3 and TRBJ1-1; D gene uncertain. Trimming cost V 3 bases and J 5 bases, with 13 bases left between them. Per the germline V gene, CDR1 is LGHNA and CDR2 is YSLEER. This CDR3 spans 14 amino acids. The CDR3 DNA reads TGCGCCAGCAGCCAGGCCGGGTTTGGAACTGAAGCTTTCTTT. This encodes CASSQAGFGTEAFF.

This clone was observed a handful of times. V gene TRBV4-3 combines with J gene TRBJ1-3; D uncertain. The germline gives CDR1 LGHNA, CDR2 YSLEER. The CDR3 has 14 residues. Trimming took 0 bases from V and 5 from J, leaving 8 bases between them. The CDR3 DNA reads TGCGCCAGCAGCCAAGATAGCGCAAGAAACACCATATATTTT. Amino acids: CASSQDSARNTIYF.

A single count supports this clone. The chain is built from TRBV30 and TRBJ2-1; 7 nucleotides line up with TRBD1. Trimming at V came to 8 bases and at J to 8 bases, leaving 6 bases not matched to a gene. The CDR3 totals 11 residues. Looked up from germline, CDR1 is GTSNPN and CDR2 is SVGIG (reference sequence). CDR3 residues: CAANRGDEQFF. The CDR3 DNA is TGTGCCGCGAACAGGGGCGATGAGCAGTTCTTC.

The chain carries TRBV4-1 and TRBJ1-1, with 8 bases fitting TRBD1. Trimming at V came to 0 bases and at J to 3 bases, leaving 3 bases not matched to a gene. The CDR3 totals 15 residues. CDR1 and CDR2 from the germline V gene are MGHRA and YSYEKL. CDR3: CASSQDGGQDTEAFF. CDR3 nucleotide sequence: TGCGCCAGCAGCCAAGATGGGGGACAGGACACTGAAGCTTTCTTT.

This rearrangement joins TRBV5-1 to TRBJ1-3; 8 positions agree with TRBD1. Trimming cost V 0 bases and J 4 bases; bases outside gene matches: 6. This CDR3 comprises 16 residues. Germline V CDR1 and CDR2: SGHRS, YFSETQ. Here the CDR3 reads CASSLGQGASGNTIYF. The CDR3 DNA reads TGCGCCAGCAGCTTGGGCCAGGGGGCATCGGGAAACACCATATATTTT.

The chain employs TRBV27 and TRBJ1-1, with 9 bases lining up with TRBD1. The CDR3 extends over 14 amino acids. Germline CDR1 is MNHEY and CDR2 is SMNVEV (reference sequence). The V segment lost 6 bases and the J segment 4 bases; nucleotides outside the gene matches: 6. The CDR3 DNA sequence: TGTGCCAGCAGCAATCGACAGGGGGGCACTGAAGCTTTCTTT. Protein sequence: CASSNRQGGTEAFF.

This clone was found a few times. The chain employs TRBV5-4 and TRBJ1-2; D remains unclear. The germline gives CDR1 SGHNT, CDR2 YYREEE (reference sequence). Trimming shortened V by 0 bases and J by 8 bases, and 8 bases separated the two germline ends. The CDR3 runs to 12 residues. The CDR3 region is CASSLGVQGYTF. In DNA form, the CDR3 reads TGTGCCAGCAGCTTGGGGGTACAGGGCTACACCTTC.

This chain connects TRBV5-5 to TRBJ2-7, with D unresolved. V gave up 1 base and J gave up 5 bases, with 13 bases separating them. The germline gives CDR1 SGHKS, CDR2 YYEKEE (reference sequence). The CDR3 extends over 14 amino acids. The CDR3 loop is CASSLRARLHEQYF. In DNA form, the CDR3 reads TGTGCCAGCAGCTTGAGAGCGAGACTCCACGAGCAGTACTTC.

This sequence joins TRBV9 and TRBJ2-3; the match to TRBD1 covers 10 bases. CDR1 and CDR2 (germline): SGDLS, YYNGEE. V lost 4 bases, J lost 3 bases, and 11 bases stayed unmatched. The CDR3 loop spans 17 amino acids. The CDR3 DNA is TGTGCCAGCAGCTTCTGGACAGGGGGGAGCGAGACAGATACGCAGTATTTT. Encoded protein: CASSFWTGGSETDTQYF.

V usage is TRBV6-5 and J usage is TRBJ1-1; 8 nucleotides line up with TRBD1. Germline assignment: CDR1 MNHEY and CDR2 SVGAGI. The CDR3 has 12 amino acids. With 9 bases clipped from V and 1 base from J, the junction kept 1 base outside the gene matches. The CDR3 loop is CASQGANTEAFF. In DNA form, the CDR3 reads TGTGCCAGTCAGGGGGCGAACACTGAAGCTTTCTTT.

The genes are TRBV27 and TRBJ1-1; the match to TRBD1 covers 7 bases. This CDR3 spans 14 amino acids. Germline values: CDR1 MNHEY, CDR2 SMNVEV (reference sequence). V dropped 5 bases and J dropped 5; count of bases not matched to a gene: 8. The CDR3: CASSLTGAGTEAFF. The CDR3, as DNA: TGTGCCAGCAGTCTCACAGGGGCGGGGACTGAAGCTTTCTTT.

The chain uses TRBV14 and TRBJ1-2; 11 positions agree with TRBD1. This CDR3 has 16 amino acids. Germline V gives CDR1 SGHDN, CDR2 FVKESK. The V gene end was trimmed by 0 bases and the J gene end by 3 bases; junction bases not matched to a gene: 3. The DNA of the CDR3 is TGTGCCAGCAGCCAAGATCGGACAGGGGGCTACTATGGCTACACCTTC. It yields the protein CASSQDRTGGYYGYTF.

The gene calls are TRBV2 and TRBJ2-5; the D gene is possibly TRBD2 (5 bases). The better agreement between TRBJ2-7 and the DNA end casts doubt on the J call. CDR3 size: 14 residues. CDR1 and CDR2 from the germline V gene are SNHLY and FYNNEI. The CDR3 DNA reads as TGTGCCAGCAGTGAAGTTGCGGGCTCCTACGAGCAGTACTTC. Translated: CASSEVAGSYEQYF.